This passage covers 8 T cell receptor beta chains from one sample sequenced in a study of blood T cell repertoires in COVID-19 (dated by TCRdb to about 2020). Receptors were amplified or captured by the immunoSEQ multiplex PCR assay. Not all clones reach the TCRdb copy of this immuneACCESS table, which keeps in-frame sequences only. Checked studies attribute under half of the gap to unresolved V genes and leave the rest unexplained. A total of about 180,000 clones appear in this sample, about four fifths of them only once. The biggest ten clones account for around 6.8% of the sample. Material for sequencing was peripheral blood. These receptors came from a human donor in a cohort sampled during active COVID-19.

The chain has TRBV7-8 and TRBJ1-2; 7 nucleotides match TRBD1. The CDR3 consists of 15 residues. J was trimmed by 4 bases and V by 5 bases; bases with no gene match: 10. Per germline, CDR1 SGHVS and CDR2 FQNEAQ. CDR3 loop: CASSLGTDSLYGYTF. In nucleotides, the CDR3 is TGTGCCAGCAGCCTTGGGACAGACTCCCTCTATGGCTACACCTTC.

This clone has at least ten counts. CDR3 protein: CAWSVPGLARVNTEAFF. As DNA, the CDR3 is TGTGCCTGGAGTGTACCAGGATTAGCGCGAGTGAACACTGAAGCTTTCTTT. The V and J genes are TRBV30 and TRBJ1-1, with unresolved D. This CDR3 contains 17 residues. Germline V gene sequence: CDR1 GTSNPN, CDR2 SVGIG (reference sequence). The ends were cut back, 0 bases at V and 0 bases at J, with 17 bases in the middle.

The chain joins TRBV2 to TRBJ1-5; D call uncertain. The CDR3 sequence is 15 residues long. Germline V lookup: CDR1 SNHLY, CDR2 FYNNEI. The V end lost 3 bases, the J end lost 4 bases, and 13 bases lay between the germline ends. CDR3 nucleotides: TGTGCCAGCAGTGAGCCGGGAGGGTTTAATCAGCCCCAGCATTTT. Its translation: CASSEPGGFNQPQHF.

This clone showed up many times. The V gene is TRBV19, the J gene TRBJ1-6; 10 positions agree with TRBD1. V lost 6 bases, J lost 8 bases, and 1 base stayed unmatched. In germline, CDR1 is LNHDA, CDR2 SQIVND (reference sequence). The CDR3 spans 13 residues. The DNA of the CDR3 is TGTGCCAGTAGGACAGGGGGCGATTCACCCCTCCACTTT. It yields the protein CASRTGGDSPLHF.

Here the CDR3 DNA reads TGCGCCAGCAGCTGGCAGGGAGGGAGGAATGAAAAACTGTTTTTT. Its translation: CASSWQGGRNEKLFF. V gene TRBV5-1 combines with J gene TRBJ1-4, with a weak D call TRBD1 (5 bases). The CDR3 length is 15 residues. The germline gives CDR1 SGHRS, CDR2 YFSETQ. Trimming removed 3 bases at V and 5 bases at J, with 14 bases between. The full variable domain, with the rest looked up from reference TRBV5-1 and TRBJ1-4, is KAGVTQTPRYLIKTRGQQVTLSCSPISGHRSVSWYQQTPGQGLQFLFEYFSETQRNKGNFPGRFSGRQFSNSRSEMNVSTLELGDSALYLCASSWQGGRNEKLFFGSGTQLSVL.

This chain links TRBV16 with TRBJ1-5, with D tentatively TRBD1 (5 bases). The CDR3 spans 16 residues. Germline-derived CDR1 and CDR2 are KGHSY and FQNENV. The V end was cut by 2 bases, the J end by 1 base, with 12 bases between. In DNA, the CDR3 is TGTGCCAGCAGCCAAGGGGGGGGGAGGAGCAATCAGCCCCAGCATTTT. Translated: CASSQGGGRSNQPQHF.

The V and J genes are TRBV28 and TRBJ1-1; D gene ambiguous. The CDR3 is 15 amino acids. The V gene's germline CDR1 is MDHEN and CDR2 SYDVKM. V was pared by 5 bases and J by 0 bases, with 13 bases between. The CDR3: CASSPPGGLNTEAFF. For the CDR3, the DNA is TGTGCCAGCAGTCCCCCGGGAGGGTTGAACACTGAAGCTTTCTTT.

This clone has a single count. The CDR3 region is CASSEASRARVLSGANVLTF. CDR3 DNA sequence: TGTGCCAGCAGTGAAGCTTCCAGAGCTAGAGTTCTTTCTGGGGCCAACGTCCTGACTTTC. The chain uses TRBV6-1 and TRBJ2-6; D call uncertain. V lost 0 bases, J lost 1 base, and 19 bases lay in between. The CDR3 runs to 20 residues. CDR1 and CDR2 from the germline V gene are MNHNS and SASEGT.